The 8 T cell receptor beta chains given below trace back to one sample, sequenced in a study of T cell responses to AZD1222 COVID-19 vaccine. Sequencing was performed with immunoSEQ multiplex PCR; in TCRdb, only in-frame clones are kept and a portion is missing. The sample holds fewer than 120,000 clones, 70% to 90% seen once. The sample consisted of peripheral blood, taken on day 0 of AZD1222 vaccination. These receptors were taken from an adult in good health.

The chain combines TRBV4-3 with TRBJ1-2; 9 bases match TRBD1. The CDR3 is 14 amino acids. V trimming: 2 bases; J trimming: 4 bases; junction bases outside the gene matches: 2. Looked up from germline, CDR1 is LGHNA and CDR2 is YSLEER. As DNA, the CDR3 is TGCGCCAGCAGCCAACCGGGACAGGGCTATGGCTACACCTTC. Protein product: CASSQPGQGYGYTF.

With respect to this clone: The sample contains more than one DNA sequence encoding this CDR3. The chain combines TRBV11-3 with TRBJ2-5, with D possibly TRBD2 on 6 matching bases. Germline V gene data show CDR1 as SGHNT and CDR2 as YENEEA. The CDR3 has 14 amino acids. V was pared by 2 bases and J by 1 base, with 8 bases between. In nucleotides, the CDR3 is TGTGCCAGCAGCTTAACGACTAGCCAAGAGACCCAGTACTTC. Encoded protein: CASSLTTSQETQYF.

Turning to this clone: The sample carries other DNA sequences with the same CDR3. CDR3 sequence (DNA): TGCGCCAGCAGCCTCGGGACACGAAGCACAGATACGCAGTATTTT. Encoded protein: CASSLGTRSTDTQYF. V is TRBV5-1 and J is TRBJ2-3; D may be TRBD1 (6 bases). The CDR3 consists of 15 residues. The germline gives CDR1 SGHRS, CDR2 YFSETQ. Trimming stripped 4 bases from V and 0 bases from J, with 12 bases between.

The chain links TRBV19 to TRBJ2-1; 8 nucleotides agree with TRBD2. V dropped 1 base and J dropped 7; count of bases not matched to a gene: 6. The CDR3 has 15 residues. Germline V lookup: CDR1 LNHDA, CDR2 SQIVND (reference sequence). This chain's CDR3 is CASSIAGGIGNEQFF. In nucleotides, the CDR3 is TGTGCCAGTAGTATAGCGGGAGGGATTGGAAATGAGCAGTTCTTC.

The genes are TRBV7-2 and TRBJ1-1, with 8 bases that match TRBD1. The CDR3 spans 14 residues. Germline CDR1 is SGHTA and CDR2 is FQGNSA. V gave up 5 bases and J gave up 2 bases; unmatched junction bases: 4. CDR3 DNA sequence: TGTGCCAGCAGCGAAGGACAGGGTAACACTGAAGCTTTCTTT. As protein: CASSEGQGNTEAFF.

The rearrangement uses TRBV29-1 and TRBJ2-2; the D call may be TRBD1 or TRBD2 (5 bases each). Trimming pared 6 bases from V and 2 bases from J, leaving 16 bases between. CDR1 is SQVTM, CDR2 ANQGSEA, per germline. The length of the CDR3 is 15 residues. The CDR3 DNA sequence: TGCAGCGTGGGCGCCGGGACCGGAAACACCGGGGAGCTGTTTTTT. Translated: CSVGAGTGNTGELFF.

The chain recombines TRBV19 with TRBJ2-3; 12 bases match TRBD2. This CDR3 has 16 amino acids. V shed 3 bases and J 4 bases; nucleotides not matched to a gene: 5. Germline V gives CDR1 LNHDA, CDR2 SQIVND (reference sequence). CDR3 sequence reads: CASSIPGLAGPDTQYF. The CDR3, as DNA: TGTGCCAGTAGTATCCCAGGACTAGCGGGACCAGATACGCAGTATTTT.

A few counts support this clone. The chain is built from TRBV6-2 or TRBV6-3 and TRBJ2-5, with D perhaps being TRBD1 or TRBD2 (6 bases each). The germline V gene encodes CDR1 MNHEY and CDR2 SVGEGT. The CDR3 covers 11 residues. V was shortened by 5 bases and J by 8 bases, with 9 bases between the two germline ends. CDR3 nucleotides: TGTGCCAGCAGTCAGGGGACTACCCAGTACTTC. Its protein product is CASSQGTTQYF.